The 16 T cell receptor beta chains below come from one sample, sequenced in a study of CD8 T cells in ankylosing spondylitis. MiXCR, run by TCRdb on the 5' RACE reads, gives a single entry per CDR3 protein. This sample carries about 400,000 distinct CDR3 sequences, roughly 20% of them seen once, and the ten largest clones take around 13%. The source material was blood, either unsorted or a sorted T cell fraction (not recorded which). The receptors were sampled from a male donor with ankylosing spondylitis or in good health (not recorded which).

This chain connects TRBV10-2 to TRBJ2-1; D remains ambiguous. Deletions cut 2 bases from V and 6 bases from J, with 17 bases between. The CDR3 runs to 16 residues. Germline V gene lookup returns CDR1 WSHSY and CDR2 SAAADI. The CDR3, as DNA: TGCGCCAGCAGTGAGACCCAGGAGCCTCCTTTCAATGAGCAGTTCTTC. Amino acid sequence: CASSETQEPPFNEQFF.

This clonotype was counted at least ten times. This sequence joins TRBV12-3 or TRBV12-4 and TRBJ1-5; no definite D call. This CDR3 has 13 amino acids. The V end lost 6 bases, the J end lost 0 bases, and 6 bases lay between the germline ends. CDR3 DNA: TGTGCCAGCAGCCAAGATAGCAATCAGCCCCAGCATTTT. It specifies CASSQDSNQPQHF.

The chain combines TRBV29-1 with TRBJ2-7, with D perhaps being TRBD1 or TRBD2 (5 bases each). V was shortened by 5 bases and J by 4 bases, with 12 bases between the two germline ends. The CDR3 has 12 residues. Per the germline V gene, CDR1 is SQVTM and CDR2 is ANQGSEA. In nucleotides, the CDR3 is TGCAGCGTTACCAGCTGGGGGTACGAGCAGTACTTC. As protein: CSVTSWGYEQYF.

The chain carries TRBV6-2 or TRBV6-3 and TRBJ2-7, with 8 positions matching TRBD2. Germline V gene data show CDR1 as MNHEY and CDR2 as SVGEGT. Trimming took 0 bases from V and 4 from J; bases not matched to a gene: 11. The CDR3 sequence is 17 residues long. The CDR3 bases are TGTGCCAGCAGTTACTCGATTTCTAGCGGGCTTAAATACGAGCAGTACTTC. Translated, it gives CASSYSISSGLKYEQYF.

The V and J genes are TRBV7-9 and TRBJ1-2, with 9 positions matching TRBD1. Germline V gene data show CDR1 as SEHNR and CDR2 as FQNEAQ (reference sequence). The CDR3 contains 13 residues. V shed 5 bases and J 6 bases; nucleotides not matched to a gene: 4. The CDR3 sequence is CASSQGQGNGYTF. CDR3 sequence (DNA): TGTGCCAGCAGCCAGGGACAGGGCAATGGCTACACCTTC. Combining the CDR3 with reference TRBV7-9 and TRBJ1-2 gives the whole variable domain DTGVSQNPRHKITKRGQNVTFRCDPISEHNRLYWYRQTLGQGPEFLTYFQNEAQLEKSRLLSDRFSAERPKGSFSTLEIQRTEQGDSAMYLCASSQGQGNGYTFGSGTRLTVV.

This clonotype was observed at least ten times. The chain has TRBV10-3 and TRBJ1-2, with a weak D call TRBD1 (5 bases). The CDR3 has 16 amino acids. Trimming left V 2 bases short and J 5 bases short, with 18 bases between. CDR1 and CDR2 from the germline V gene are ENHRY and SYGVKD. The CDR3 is CAISEPPGRVGYGYTF. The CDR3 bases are TGTGCCATCAGTGAGCCACCGGGGCGGGTTGGGTATGGCTACACCTTC.

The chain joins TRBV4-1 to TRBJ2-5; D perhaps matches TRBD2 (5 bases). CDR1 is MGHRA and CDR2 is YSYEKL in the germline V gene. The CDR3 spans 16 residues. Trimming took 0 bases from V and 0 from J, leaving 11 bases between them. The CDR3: CASSQDGLANQETQYF. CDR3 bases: TGCGCCAGCAGCCAAGATGGGCTAGCCAACCAAGAGACCCAGTACTTC.

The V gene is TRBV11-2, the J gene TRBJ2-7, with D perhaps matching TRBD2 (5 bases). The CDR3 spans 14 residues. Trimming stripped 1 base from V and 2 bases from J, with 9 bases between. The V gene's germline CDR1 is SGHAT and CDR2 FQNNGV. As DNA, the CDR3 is TGTGCCAGCAGCTTAGCCGACGGGACCTACGAGCAGTACTTC. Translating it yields CASSLADGTYEQYF.

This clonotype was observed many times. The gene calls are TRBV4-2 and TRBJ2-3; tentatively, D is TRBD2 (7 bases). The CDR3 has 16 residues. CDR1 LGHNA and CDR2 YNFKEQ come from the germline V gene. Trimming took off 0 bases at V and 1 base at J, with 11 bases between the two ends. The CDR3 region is CASSQEEGGGTDTQYF. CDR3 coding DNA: TGTGCCAGCAGCCAAGAAGAGGGGGGGGGCACAGATACGCAGTATTTT.

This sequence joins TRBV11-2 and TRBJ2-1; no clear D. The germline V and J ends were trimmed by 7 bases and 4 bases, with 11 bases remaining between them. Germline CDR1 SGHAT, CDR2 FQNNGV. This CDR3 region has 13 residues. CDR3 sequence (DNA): TGTGCCAGCAAAGGAACCTCGTACAATGAGCAGTTCTTC. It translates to CASKGTSYNEQFF. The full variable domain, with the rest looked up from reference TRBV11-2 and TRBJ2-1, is EAGVAQSPRYKIIEKRQSVAFWCNPISGHATLYWYQQILGQGPKLLIQFQNNGVVDDSQLPKDRFSAERLKGVDSTLKIQPAKLEDSAVYLCASKGTSYNEQFFGPGTRLTVL.

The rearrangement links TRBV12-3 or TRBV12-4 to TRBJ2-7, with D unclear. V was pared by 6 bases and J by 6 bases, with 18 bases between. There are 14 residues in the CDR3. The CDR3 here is CASSLGAAASEQYF. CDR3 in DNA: TGTGCCAGCAGCCTGGGCGCGGCCGCGTCCGAGCAGTACTTC.

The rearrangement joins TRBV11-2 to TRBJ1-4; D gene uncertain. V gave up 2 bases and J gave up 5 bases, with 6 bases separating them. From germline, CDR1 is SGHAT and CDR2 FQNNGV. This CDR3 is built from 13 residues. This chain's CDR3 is CASSLRHNEKLFF. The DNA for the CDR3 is TGTGCCAGCAGCTTAAGACACAATGAAAAACTGTTTTTT.

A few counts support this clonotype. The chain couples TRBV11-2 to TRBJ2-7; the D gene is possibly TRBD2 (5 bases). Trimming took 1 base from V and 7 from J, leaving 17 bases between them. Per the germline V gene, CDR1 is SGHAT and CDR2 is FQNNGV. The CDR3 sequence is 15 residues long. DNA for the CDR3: TGTGCCAGCAGCTTAGGGTTTACTCTACGGGATGAGCAGTACTTC. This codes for CASSLGFTLRDEQYF.

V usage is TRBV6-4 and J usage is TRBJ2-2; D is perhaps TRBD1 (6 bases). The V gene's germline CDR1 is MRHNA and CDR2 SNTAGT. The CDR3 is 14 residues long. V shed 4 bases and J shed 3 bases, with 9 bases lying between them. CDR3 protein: CASSGGPHTGELFF. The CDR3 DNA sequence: TGTGCCAGCAGTGGGGGGCCCCACACCGGGGAGCTGTTTTTT.

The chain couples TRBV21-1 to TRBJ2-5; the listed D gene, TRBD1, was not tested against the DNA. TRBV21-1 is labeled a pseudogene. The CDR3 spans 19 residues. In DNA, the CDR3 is TGTGCCAGCAGCAAATCGTGGGACAGGGAAATTCAGGGCCAAGAGACCCAGTACTTC. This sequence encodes CASSKSWDREIQGQETQYF.

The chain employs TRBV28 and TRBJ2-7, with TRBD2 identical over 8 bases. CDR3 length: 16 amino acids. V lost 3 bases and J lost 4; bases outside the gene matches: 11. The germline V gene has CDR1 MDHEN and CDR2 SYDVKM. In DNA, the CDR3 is TGTGCCAGCAGTTTGTTTCCGGGACTAGGACTATACGAGCAGTACTTC. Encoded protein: CASSLFPGLGLYEQYF.